These T cell receptor beta chains were read from a single sample in a study of T cell responses to AZD1222 COVID-19 vaccine. Some clones are missing from TCRdb's copy, which holds only in-frame ones; the method was immunoSEQ multiplex PCR. The sample shows about 120,000 clones, over 75% of them seen only once. The sample was peripheral blood, taken on day 0 of MenACWY control vaccination. These receptor sequences come from an adult in good health. The CDR3 runs from the conserved cysteine through the conserved F or W. Each record gives: J gene, V gene, CDR3 protein.

TRBJ1-1 | TRBV5-6 | CASSLRTEAFF
TRBJ2-5 | TRBV6-1 | CASSDRDQETQYF
TRBJ2-7 | TRBV6-5 | CASRRRSGVYEQYF
TRBJ2-7 | TRBV19 | CASSEGRPYEQYF
TRBJ2-7 | TRBV24-1 | CATSDGYEQYF
TRBJ2-5 | TRBV5-1 | CASSTGLAGGALQETQYF
TRBJ2-5 | TRBV6-5 | CASRRTGIQETQYF
TRBJ2-7 | TRBV5-1 | CASSWVQGYEQYF
TRBJ1-1 | TRBV5-6 | CASSLPGVMNTEAFF
TRBJ1-1 | TRBV14 | CASSHRWRQGLAEAFF
TRBJ1-2 | TRBV6-5 | CASSAGGQGGYGYTF
TRBJ2-7 | TRBV19 | CASNKRTGAPSEQYF
TRBJ2-4 | TRBV9 | CASSLDPETKNIQYF
TRBJ2-1 | TRBV7-2 | CASSLAGGVEQFF
TRBJ1-4 | TRBV5-5 | CASSWGSNNEKLFF
TRBJ2-1 | TRBV5-1 | CASSRNLNEQFF
TRBJ2-4 | TRBV6-6 | CASSHRLAGGKNIQYF
TRBJ2-1 | TRBV11-2 | CASSSAAGRGLGNEQFF
TRBJ1-2 | TRBV11-2 | CASSLDGRTGGYTF
TRBJ1-5 | TRBV6-5 | CAIRTESNQPQHF
TRBJ2-1 | TRBV2 | CASSQDRKRDNEQFF
TRBJ2-5 | TRBV30 | CAWSVNQETQYF
TRBJ2-7 | TRBV9 | CASSAGLSGRAYEQYF
TRBJ2-1 | TRBV5-4 | CASRRDVSSYNEQFF
TRBJ2-1 | TRBV4-1 | CASSQDYLLRHNEQFF
TRBJ2-7 | TRBV6-2/TRBV6-3 | CASSYGLADYEQYF
TRBJ2-1 | TRBV7-9 | CASSFTQQFF
TRBJ1-4 | TRBV6-1 | CASSGTGGATNEKLFF
TRBJ2-7 | TRBV21-1 | CASSNVGLAGGREQYF
TRBJ2-5 | TRBV5-4 | CASSLPAGEAGETQYF
TRBJ2-7 | TRBV30 | CAWSDPLRESGEQYF
TRBJ2-5 | TRBV25-1 | CASRPGTSGLETQYF